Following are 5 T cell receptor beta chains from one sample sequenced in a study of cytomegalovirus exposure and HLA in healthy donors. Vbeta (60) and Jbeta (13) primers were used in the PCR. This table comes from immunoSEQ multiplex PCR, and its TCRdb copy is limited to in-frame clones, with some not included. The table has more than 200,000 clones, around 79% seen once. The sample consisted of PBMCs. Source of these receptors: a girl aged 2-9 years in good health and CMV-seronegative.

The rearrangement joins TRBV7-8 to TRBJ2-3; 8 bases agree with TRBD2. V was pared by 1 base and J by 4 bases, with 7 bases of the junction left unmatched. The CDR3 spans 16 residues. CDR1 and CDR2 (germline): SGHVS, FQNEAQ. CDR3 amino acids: CASSLEASGPSDTQYF. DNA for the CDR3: TGTGCCAGCAGCTTAGAGGCTAGCGGGCCCTCAGATACGCAGTATTTT.

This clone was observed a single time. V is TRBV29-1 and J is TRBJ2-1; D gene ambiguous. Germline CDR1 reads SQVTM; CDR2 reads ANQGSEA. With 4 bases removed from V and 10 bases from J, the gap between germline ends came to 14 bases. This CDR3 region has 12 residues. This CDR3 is CSVVSGRFEQFF. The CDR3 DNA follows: TGCAGCGTTGTTTCAGGAAGGTTCGAGCAGTTCTTC.

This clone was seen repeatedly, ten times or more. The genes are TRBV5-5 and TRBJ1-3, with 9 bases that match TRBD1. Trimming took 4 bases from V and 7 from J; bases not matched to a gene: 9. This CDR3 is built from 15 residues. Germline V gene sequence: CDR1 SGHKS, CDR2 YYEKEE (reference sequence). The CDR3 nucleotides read TGTGCCAGCAGCGTACACTCCGGGACAGGGAACACCATATATTTT. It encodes CASSVHSGTGNTIYF. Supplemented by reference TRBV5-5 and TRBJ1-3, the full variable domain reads DAGVTQSPTHLIKTRGQQVTLRCSPISGHKSVSWYQQVLGQGPQFIFQYYEKEERGRGNFPDRFSARQFPNYSSELNVNALLLGDSALYLCASSVHSGTGNTIYFGEGSWLTVV.

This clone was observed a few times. CDR3 DNA: TGCGCCAGCAGTGACTTCTACCCTGAAGCTTTCTTT. It yields the protein CASSDFYPEAFF. The chain carries TRBV10-2 and TRBJ1-1; no clear D gene. This CDR3 region has 12 residues. Trimming stripped 3 bases from V and 6 bases from J, with 8 bases between. Germline CDR1 is WSHSY and CDR2 is SAAADI.

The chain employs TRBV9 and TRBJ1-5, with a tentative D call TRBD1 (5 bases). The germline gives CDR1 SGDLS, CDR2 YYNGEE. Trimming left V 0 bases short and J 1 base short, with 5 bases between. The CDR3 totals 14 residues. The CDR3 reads CASSVEGSNQPQHF. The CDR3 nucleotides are TGTGCCAGCAGCGTAGAGGGGAGCAATCAGCCCCAGCATTTT.